This TCR beta chain is drawn from a study of cytomegalovirus exposure and HLA in healthy donors. The table lists this clone with a few counts. As yet, its antigen is unknown. One junction end does not reproduce the germline sequence, and a read error may be involved. The same CDR3 can be traced to other DNA sequences in this sample. PCR primers comprised 60 Vbeta and 13 Jbeta primers. Sequenced by immunoSEQ multiplex PCR; TCRdb stores in-frame clones only, minus some. The sample includes 95,000 to 150,000 clones, about a sixth seen only once; the top ten take about 3%. This CDR3 spans 16 amino acids. Germline loops: CDR1 SGHTA, CDR2 FQGNSA. General study findings and limits: Rarity held for most TCR sequences, but there were some public TCRs that occurred in many donors. A highly shared variant cluster was judged a likely technical artifact. Information on immune exposure was restricted to one variable (CMV serostatus).

This receptor was obtained from a female donor in good health and CMV-seropositive. This chain connects TRBV7-2 to TRBJ1-1; 7 positions match TRBD1. Sequenced input: PBMCs. The CDR3 reads CASSLRPRGLDTEAFF. CDR3 DNA sequence: TGTGCCAGCAGCCTACGTCCCAGGGGGTTGGACACTGAGGCTTTCTTT.